The sequence of this T cell receptor beta chain was determined in a study of shared clonotypes between healthy human individuals. Repertoires were generated with immunoSEQ multiplex PCR, while TCRdb's copy carries only in-frame clones and drops some. The sample shows 2 million to 2.5 million clones, over 85% of them seen only once. CDR3 length equals 15 residues. Germline V lookup: CDR1 MDHEN, CDR2 SYDVKM. Trimming removed 6 bases from V and 4 bases from J, with 19 bases in between. Sequenced material: naive CD4+ T cells from PBMCs. Subset indicated: CD45RA+ positively selected. This chain joins TRBV28 and TRBJ2-7; D could derive from TRBD1 or TRBD2 (5 bases each). The clonotype comes from a man younger than 35 in good health. Some clones in this sample may be carry-over from other donors' samples. The DNA of the CDR3 is TGTGCCAGCAGCCAAGCCCATGGGGGTCGGTACGAGCAGTACTTC. It encodes CASSQAHGGRYEQYF. Combining the CDR3 with reference TRBV28 and TRBJ2-7 gives the whole variable domain DVKVTQSSRYLVKRTGEKVFLECVQDMDHENMFWYRQDPGLGLRLIYFSYDVKMKEKGDIPEGYSVSREKKERFSLILESASTNQTSMYLCASSQAHGGRYEQYFGPGTRLTVT.